This TCR beta chain is drawn from a study of T-cell memory formation after mild COVID-19 (dated by TCRdb to the early 2020s). Broadly, across the study: TCR sequence clusters from the two donors were found to be largely donor specific. In a couple of donors, T-cell clones that expanded and contracted after mild COVID-19 were tracked by sequencing TCRalpha and TCRbeta repertoires over time. The cohort comprised two young, previously healthy adult volunteers, one female and one male. Study-level results and caveats: SARS-CoV-2 specificity was not confirmed for the second-wave clones peaking on day 37. The study covered only a couple of mild cases, and larger cohorts including severe cases with pre-infection samples were considered necessary. Contracting CD4+ clones were located mainly in the CM and EM memory subsets, whereas CD8+ clones were found to be enriched in EMRA. From day 15 to 85, contracting clones showed balanced CD4/CD8 phenotypes, whereas a second wave of clones that expanded from day 15 to 37 leaned towards CD4+. The detection of some responding clones in pre-infection memory suggests that pre-existing cross-reactive memory T cells joined the SARS-CoV-2 response.

Including cysteine and phenylalanine, the CDR3 has 13 amino acids. Left in the record is the CDR3 DNA by itself, 39 bases read in frame from the first base. The junction shows trimming of 6 bases on V and 6 bases on J, and the gene matches do not reach 7 bases of it. As encoded in the germline V gene, CDR1 is SNHLY while CDR2 is FYNNEI. Ficoll-Paque density gradient centrifugation was used to isolate PBMCs. This clonotype has more than one count but fewer than ten. No antigen is known for it. No much larger clone is present one base from it, and per-base qualities are unavailable. Instrument on record: Illumina NovaSeq 6000. TCRalpha and TCRbeta cDNA libraries were constructed by 5'RACE with constant-segment primers, with sample barcodes and unique molecular identifiers being introduced. RNA was extracted from every sample with Trizol reagent. Amplification of the libraries took two PCR steps, and the second step added a second sample barcode plus Illumina TruSeq adapters. Sequencing of the libraries was done on an Illumina NovaSeq, producing 2 x 150 bp paired-end reads. In the source study's methods: With migec v1.2.7, reads were demultiplexed and then collapsed into UMI-guided consensus sequences. Using mixcr v2.1.11, the UMI consensuses were aligned to TRA and TRB V and J templates and assembled into clonotypes. Expanded or contracted clonotypes were those called significant by both edgeR and NoisET, with noise models trained on biological replicates. For edgeR calls, the thresholds were a false discovery rate-adjusted p below 0.01 and a log2 fold-change of 1. As an exploratory analysis of dynamics, PCA with hierarchical clustering was applied to max-normalized trajectories of the 1000 most abundant clonotypes. Separately sequenced CD4+ and CD8+ repertoires were used to assign the CD4 or CD8 phenotype of responding clones. TCRdb trimmed the raw reads at Q25, called clones with MiXCR and kept productive beta chains. Identical CDR3 proteins give one entry, which carries the most common genes and DNA. TCRdb, not the authors, supplied the V and J calls. The table for this sample lists just under 350,000 distinct CDR3 sequences; 13% of them were counted only once. The ten largest clones represent about 20% of the sample.

This sequence was found in a man between 18 and 29 years old who had mild COVID-19 (a few samples of this study predate the infection). The sample titles of this study are shuffled in the database, so cell type and time point are left out; the donor was told from shared clones. The specimen sequenced was PBMCs or a T cell subset sorted from them (not recorded which). The chain couples TRBV2 to TRBJ1-2, with 7 central nucleotides matching TRBD1. The DNA is TGTGCCAGCAGAGGACAGGAGTGGCATGGCTACACCTTC. Protein translation: CASRGQEWHGYTF.